Listed below are T cell receptor beta chains from one sample, sequenced in a study of radiotherapy plus CTLA-4 blockade in lung cancer. Profiled with immunoSEQ multiplex PCR; TCRdb holds only in-frame clones, not every one. The sample includes 45,000 to 55,000 clones, around 76% of them seen just once. The sequences come from peripheral blood, collected from a patient treated with radiotherapy plus ipilimumab. The source is a human donor with non-small cell lung cancer who had stable disease on radiotherapy plus ipilimumab. Both conserved end residues are part of each CDR3.

j_call: TRBJ1-5; v_call: TRBV5-6; cdr3_aa: CASSLDPMRSSNQPQHF
j_call: TRBJ1-1; v_call: TRBV28; cdr3_aa: CASIRSAEAFF
j_call: TRBJ2-1; v_call: TRBV7-2; cdr3_aa: CASSRPSGAESSYNEQFF
j_call: TRBJ2-1; v_call: TRBV7-3; cdr3_aa: CASSLSRGNNEQFF
j_call: TRBJ1-2; v_call: TRBV18; cdr3_aa: CASSPGTGPNYGYTF
j_call: TRBJ2-3; v_call: TRBV5-1; cdr3_aa: CASSLNGQTDTQYF
j_call: TRBJ2-4; v_call: TRBV11-1; cdr3_aa: CASSPYLAKNIQYF
j_call: TRBJ1-2; v_call: TRBV6-6; cdr3_aa: CASSYTDYGYTF
j_call: TRBJ2-6; v_call: TRBV5-1; cdr3_aa: CASALSDSSGANVLTF
j_call: TRBJ1-5; v_call: TRBV7-2; cdr3_aa: CASSSSFQPQHF
j_call: TRBJ1-2; v_call: TRBV29-1; cdr3_aa: CSVESVHNYGYTF
j_call: TRBJ2-7; v_call: TRBV4-3; cdr3_aa: CASSQEGVEQYF
j_call: TRBJ1-2; v_call: TRBV18; cdr3_aa: CASSPQGAQGYGYTF
j_call: TRBJ1-6; v_call: TRBV4-3; cdr3_aa: CASSQVEGYYNSPLHF
j_call: TRBJ2-7; v_call: TRBV4-1; cdr3_aa: CASSPLGALGEQYF
j_call: TRBJ2-5; v_call: TRBV4-2; cdr3_aa: CASSPRGGETQYF
j_call: TRBJ2-1; v_call: TRBV7-6; cdr3_aa: CASSPTPGISYNEQFF
j_call: TRBJ2-1; v_call: TRBV5-4; cdr3_aa: CASSETGGSYEQFF
j_call: TRBJ2-3; v_call: TRBV2; cdr3_aa: CASSDLAGSTDTQYF
j_call: TRBJ1-5; v_call: TRBV4-1; cdr3_aa: CASSQDQVGRNQPQHF
j_call: TRBJ1-1; v_call: TRBV25-1; cdr3_aa: CASSVSTEAFF
j_call: TRBJ2-1; v_call: TRBV14; cdr3_aa: CASSPSTGAGSYNEQFF
j_call: TRBJ1-5; v_call: TRBV4-1; cdr3_aa: CASSQGRGQRNQPQHF
j_call: TRBJ1-1; v_call: TRBV5-1; cdr3_aa: CASSLTNTEAFF
j_call: TRBJ1-6; v_call: TRBV11-2; cdr3_aa: CASSLRGQAGSPLHF
j_call: TRBJ1-1; v_call: TRBV7-8; cdr3_aa: CASSLATGPDGNTEAFF
j_call: TRBJ2-2; v_call: TRBV7-2; cdr3_aa: CASSFMRGTGELFF